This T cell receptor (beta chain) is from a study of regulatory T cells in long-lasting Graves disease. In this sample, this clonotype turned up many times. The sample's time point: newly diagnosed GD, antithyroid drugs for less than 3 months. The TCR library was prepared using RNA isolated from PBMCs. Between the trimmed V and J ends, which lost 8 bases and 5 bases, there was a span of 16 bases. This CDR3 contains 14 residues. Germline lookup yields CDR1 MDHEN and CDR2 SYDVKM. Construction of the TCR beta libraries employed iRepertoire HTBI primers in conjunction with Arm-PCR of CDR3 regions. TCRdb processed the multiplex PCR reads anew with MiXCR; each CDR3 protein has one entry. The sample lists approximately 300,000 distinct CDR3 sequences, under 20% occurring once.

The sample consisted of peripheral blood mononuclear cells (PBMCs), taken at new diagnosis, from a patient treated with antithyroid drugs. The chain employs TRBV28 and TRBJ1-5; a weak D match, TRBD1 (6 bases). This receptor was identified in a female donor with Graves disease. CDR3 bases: TGTGCCAGCCGCCCCGGACAGTCTTATCAGCCCCAGCATTTT. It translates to CASRPGQSYQPQHF. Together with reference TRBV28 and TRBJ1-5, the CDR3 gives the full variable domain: DVKVTQSSRYLVKRTGEKVFLECVQDMDHENMFWYRQDPGLGLRLIYFSYDVKMKEKGDIPEGYSVSREKKERFSLILESASTNQTSMYLCASRPGQSYQPQHFGDGTRLSIL.